The sequence of this TCR beta chain was determined in a study of blood T cell repertoires in COVID-19. Study information: Researchers got acute and convalescent COVID-19 samples from the United States, Italy and Spain. PBMCs, B-cell-depleted T cells, or T cells were the source of the cDNA or gDNA that made up the material.

Germline values: CDR1 SNHLY, CDR2 FYNNEI. V lost 2 bases to trimming and J lost 8 bases; unmatched junction nucleotides: 9. The CDR3 length is 15 residues. Authors' data handling: Scientists estimated how many nucleated cells there were by amplifying reference gene primers. Clones were sequenced by immunoSEQ multiplex PCR, and TCRdb holds only the in-frame ones, with some missing. V, J and clone size derive from that table, while D and trimming were established from the DNA sequence. The repertoire holds 200,000 or so clones, just under 85% seen once, with 6.9% in the top ten. The sequenced material came from peripheral blood. This sequence joins TRBV2 and TRBJ2-1, with 7 bases that match TRBD1. The receptor was isolated from a human donor with acute or convalescent COVID-19. The donor label of this sample is uncertain. The CDR3 sequence is CASSELGTEDHEQFF. In nucleotides, the CDR3 is TGTGCCAGCAGTGAACTCGGGACAGAGGACCATGAGCAGTTCTTC.